These 4 T cell receptor beta chains originate from one sample sequenced in a study of OX40 agonist ivuxolimab in advanced cancers. Some clones are missing from TCRdb's copy, which holds only in-frame ones; the method was immunoSEQ multiplex PCR. Found here are 60,000 to 75,000 clones, approximately 81% of them singletons; the top ten hold about 1.1%. The input for sequencing was CD4+ or CD8+ T cells sorted from blood, taken in a trial of the OX40 agonist ivuxolimab. Receptor source: an adult with an advanced solid tumor such as melanoma, head and neck, liver or kidney cancer.

Only one count was recorded for this clone. The chain links TRBV27 to TRBJ1-4; D ambiguous. The V end was cut by 6 bases, the J end by 4 bases, with 18 bases between. This CDR3 is 16 amino acids long. Looked up from germline, CDR1 is MNHEY and CDR2 is SMNVEV (reference sequence). The CDR3 DNA follows: TGTGCCAGCAGACCCGATACGGTCCCCTTTAATGAAAAACTGTTTTTT. Residues: CASRPDTVPFNEKLFF.

The CDR3 loop reads CASSSLPKSPLHF. DNA for the CDR3: TGTGCCAGCAGCTCCCTCCCAAAATCACCCCTCCACTTT. V is TRBV5-6 and J is TRBJ1-6; D call uncertain. The V gene lost 3 bases and the J gene lost 10 bases, with 11 bases spanning the gap. CDR3 size: 13 residues. Germline CDR1 SGHDT, CDR2 YYEEEE.

This clone was found once. The chain recombines TRBV2 with TRBJ2-5; 7 bases agree with TRBD2. Germline values: CDR1 SNHLY, CDR2 FYNNEI. V shed 8 bases, J shed 7 bases, and the junction held 7 bases outside the gene matches. CDR3 size: 12 residues. The CDR3 sequence is CASRGGVGTQYF. The CDR3 DNA sequence: TGTGCCAGCCGGGGAGGGGTGGGGACCCAGTACTTC.

As concerns this clone: At one end, the junction sequence differs from germline, possibly due to a read error. The chain has TRBV5-1 and TRBJ2-2; 7 nucleotides agree with TRBD1. Per the germline V gene, CDR1 is SGHRS and CDR2 is YFSETQ. CDR3 length: 15 amino acids. The CDR3 DNA is TGCGCCAGCAGCTTGTCGGGACAGAACTCCGGGGAGCTGTTTTTT. Translating gives CASSLSGQNSGELFF.